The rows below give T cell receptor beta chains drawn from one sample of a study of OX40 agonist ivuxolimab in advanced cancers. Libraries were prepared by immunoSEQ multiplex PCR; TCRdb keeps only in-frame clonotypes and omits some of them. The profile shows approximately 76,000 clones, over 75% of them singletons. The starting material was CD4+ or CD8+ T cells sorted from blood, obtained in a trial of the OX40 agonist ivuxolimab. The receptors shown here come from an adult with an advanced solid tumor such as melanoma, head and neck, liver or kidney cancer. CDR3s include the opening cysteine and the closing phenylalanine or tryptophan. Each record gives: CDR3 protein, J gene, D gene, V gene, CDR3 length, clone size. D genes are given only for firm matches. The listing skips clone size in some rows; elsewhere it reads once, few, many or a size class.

CASSVAGQDLSNTEAFF	TRBJ1-1	TRBD1	TRBV9	17	-
CSGWSGWEGNTEAFF	TRBJ1-1	-	TRBV29-1	15	-
CASSLRTNQPQHF	TRBJ1-5	-	TRBV7-2	13	-
CASSPTVSGNTIYF	TRBJ1-3	-	TRBV18	14	-
CAWSRQGAYGYTF	TRBJ1-2	TRBD1	TRBV30	13	many
CASSQFPHPPPGDEQYF	TRBJ2-7	-	TRBV23-1	17	-
CAWSLGGSSYEQYF	TRBJ2-7	-	TRBV30	14	-
CASSLGATAHNYGYTF	TRBJ1-2	-	TRBV7-2	16	-
CASSDRDTQYF	TRBJ2-3	-	TRBV2	11	-
CASSPNEILNTEAFF	TRBJ1-1	-	TRBV6-5	15	-
CASSLSPGEHEKLFF	TRBJ1-4	-	TRBV27	15	-
CASSSGQATRSYEQYF	TRBJ2-7	TRBD1	TRBV9	16	-
CASSSGALKYGYTF	TRBJ1-2	-	TRBV28	14	-
CASSQQSGGEQYF	TRBJ2-7	TRBD2	TRBV4-3	13	once
CASSLVGLAGYNEQFF	TRBJ2-1	TRBD2	TRBV11-2	16	-
CASRLGQRSPQPQHF	TRBJ1-5	TRBD1	TRBV6-5	15	-
CASSLQGLGPNQPQHF	TRBJ1-5	-	TRBV5-5	16	-
CAISDDPGQRKVGSYNSPLHF	TRBJ1-6	TRBD1	TRBV10-3	21	once
CASSGRPGGNTEAFF	TRBJ1-1	-	TRBV25-1	15	-
CGTERGQRTDTQYF	TRBJ2-3	-	TRBV6-6	14	once
CASSLREVGGGPSTDTQYF	TRBJ2-3	-	TRBV11-2	19	-
CASSLGPNNSPLHF	TRBJ1-6	-	TRBV7-2	14	few